These 25 T cell receptor beta chains were all obtained from the same sample, sequenced in a study of T-cell reconstitution after alpha-beta-depleted transplantation in children. During its preparation, the TCRbeta library received unique molecular identifiers. TCRdb reprocessed the PCR reads with MiXCR, giving one entry per CDR3 protein. This sample yields roughly 240,000 distinct CDR3 sequences, of which roughly 8% are seen a single time; 6% to 7% belongs to the top ten. The sequences come from PBMCs, mostly from graft donor cells, collected 180 days after TCRalphabeta/CD19-depleted stem cell transplant. The origin of the receptors is a male patient younger than 18 who had a stem cell transplant for acute lymphoblastic leukemia, so the T cells may come from the graft donor.

This clonotype was seen at least ten times. V gene TRBV5-1 combines with J gene TRBJ2-4; TRBD1 is a possible D gene (6 bases). The CDR3 loop spans 14 amino acids. Germline V gives CDR1 SGHRS, CDR2 YFSETQ. Deletions cut 5 bases from V and 4 bases from J, with 13 bases between. The chain's CDR3 is CASSLGDTKNIQYF. Here the CDR3 DNA reads TGCGCCAGCAGTCTGGGGGACACGAAAAACATTCAGTACTTC.

This clonotype was recorded at least ten times. The rearrangement links TRBV20-1 to TRBJ1-6; D remains unclear. The CDR3 totals 13 residues. V lost 6 bases and J lost 2, with 8 bases in between. Germline CDR1 and CDR2: DFQATT and SNEGSKA (reference sequence). For the CDR3, the DNA is TGCAGTGCGACCGGGACCTATAATTCACCCCTCCACTTT. Translating it yields CSATGTYNSPLHF.

This clonotype occurred many times. The chain couples TRBV5-1 to TRBJ2-5; 13 bases align to TRBD2. Germline assignment: CDR1 SGHRS and CDR2 YFSETQ. The CDR3 is 16 amino acids. V trimming: 5 bases; J trimming: 1 base; junction bases outside the gene matches: 5. The CDR3 DNA sequence: TGCGCCAGCAGACAGGGGACTAGCGGGGCCCAAGAGACCCAGTACTTC. It yields the protein CASRQGTSGAQETQYF.

This clonotype was observed at least ten times. The chain recombines TRBV29-1 with TRBJ2-2; D remains unclear. V was trimmed by 4 bases and J by 1 base, leaving 4 bases between them. The CDR3 spans 12 residues. Per germline, CDR1 SQVTM and CDR2 ANQGSEA. CDR3 amino acids: CSVGENTGELFF. The DNA of the CDR3 is TGCAGCGTTGGAGAGAACACCGGGGAGCTGTTTTTT.

This clonotype occurred many times. The V call is TRBV29-1, the J call TRBJ2-1, with a tentative D call TRBD1 (6 bases). V gave up 8 bases and J gave up 9 bases, with 14 bases separating them. The CDR3 contains 11 residues. Germline lookup yields CDR1 SQVTM and CDR2 ANQGSEA. The CDR3 loop is CSTGQKSEQFF. The DNA of the CDR3 is TGCAGCACTGGACAGAAAAGTGAGCAGTTCTTC.

The gene calls are TRBV7-3 and TRBJ2-1; D might be TRBD1 or TRBD2, each matching 5 bases. This CDR3 is 15 amino acids long. Trimming shortened V by 5 bases and J by 10 bases, and 21 bases separated the two germline ends. Germline CDR1 SGHTA, CDR2 FQGTGA. Written as DNA, the CDR3 is TGTGCCAGCAGCGTAAAGGGACCTTCCTACGGCGAGCAGTTCTTC. Its protein is CASSVKGPSYGEQFF.

This clonotype was seen at least ten times. The chain couples TRBV5-1 to TRBJ2-3; D is tentatively TRBD1 or TRBD2 (5 bases each). This CDR3 contains 15 residues. V lost 2 bases and J 12 bases, leaving 22 bases between the germline ends. The V gene's germline CDR1 is SGHRS and CDR2 YFSETQ. DNA of the CDR3: TGCGCCAGCAGCTTAGCCAGGGCTAGCATGGGGCGCCAGTATTTT. Translated: CASSLARASMGRQYF. The variable domain in full, with the rest retrieved from reference TRBV5-1 and TRBJ2-3, is KAGVTQTPRYLIKTRGQQVTLSCSPISGHRSVSWYQQTPGQGLQFLFEYFSETQRNKGNFPGRFSGRQFSNSRSEMNVSTLELGDSALYLCASSLARASMGRQYFGPGTRLTVL.

The table lists this clonotype with many counts. The chain employs TRBV10-3 and TRBJ2-1, with a possible D match to TRBD1 (5 bases). This CDR3 comprises 19 residues. Germline CDR1 ENHRY, CDR2 SYGVKD. V shed 3 bases and J shed 4 bases, with 25 bases lying between them. Here the CDR3 DNA reads TGTGCCATCAGTGAAGGGGATGTTTTTGGAACAGAATTATACAATGAGCAGTTCTTC. Residues: CAISEGDVFGTELYNEQFF.

This clonotype was detected many times. The V gene is TRBV5-5, the J gene TRBJ1-6, with D unresolved. The CDR3 runs to 16 residues. V shed 0 bases and J shed 10 bases, with 17 bases lying between them. From germline, CDR1 is SGHKS and CDR2 YYEKEE (reference sequence). This chain's CDR3 is CASSLGVAFPGSPLHF. The CDR3 bases are TGTGCCAGCAGCTTGGGCGTGGCCTTCCCTGGGTCACCCCTCCACTTT. The full variable domain, its missing parts supplied by reference TRBV5-5 and TRBJ1-6, is DAGVTQSPTHLIKTRGQQVTLRCSPISGHKSVSWYQQVLGQGPQFIFQYYEKEERGRGNFPDRFSARQFPNYSSELNVNALLLGDSALYLCASSLGVAFPGSPLHFGNGTRLTVT.

This clonotype was seen a few times. The chain carries TRBV7-6 and TRBJ2-5, with TRBD2 matching over 10 bases. Per germline, CDR1 SGHVS and CDR2 FNYEAQ. Trimming removed 2 bases from V and 2 bases from J; junction bases left unmatched: 11. This CDR3 contains 18 residues. CDR3 protein: CASSLSFGSGGTQETQYF. CDR3 DNA: TGTGCCAGCAGCTTAAGTTTTGGTAGCGGGGGGACACAAGAGACCCAGTACTTC.

In this sample, this clonotype turned up many times. This chain joins TRBV4-1 and TRBJ2-6, with D tentatively TRBD2 (6 bases). CDR1 and CDR2 (germline): MGHRA, YSYEKL. The CDR3 is 16 residues long. V was pared by 3 bases and J by 0 bases, with 9 bases between. CDR3 DNA: TGCGCCAGCAGCCAGCCCGGGGGCTCTGGGGCCAACGTCCTGACTTTC. This gives the protein CASSQPGGSGANVLTF.

For this clonotype: A much larger clone sits a single nucleotide away, making a read error possible. The chain combines TRBV28 with TRBJ1-1; possible D gene TRBD1, 6 bases. The CDR3 totals 15 residues. V was pared by 7 bases and J by 5 bases, with 20 bases between. Looked up from germline, CDR1 is MDHEN and CDR2 is SYDVKM. For the CDR3, the DNA is TGTGCCAGCATCAAGGGGGGGGCGAGGCTGACTGAAGCTTTCTTT. The encoded protein is CASIKGGARLTEAFF.

This clonotype was picked up many times. The chain uses TRBV6-2 or TRBV6-3 and TRBJ2-1; 9 bases line up with TRBD1. With 3 bases clipped from V and 8 bases from J, the junction kept 14 bases outside the gene matches. This CDR3 has 17 amino acids. Per germline, CDR1 MNHEY and CDR2 SVGEGT. The CDR3 nucleotides read TGTGCCAGCAGTTATATCGCTGGACAGGGGAGTCGCGATGAGCAGTTCTTC. This encodes CASSYIAGQGSRDEQFF.

This clonotype was recorded many times. The gene calls are TRBV12-3 or TRBV12-4 and TRBJ1-1; D may be TRBD1 (5 bases). Deletions cut 6 bases from V and 4 bases from J, with 15 bases between. This CDR3 comprises 14 residues. The CDR3 region is CASRLRERITEAFF. Here the CDR3 DNA reads TGTGCCAGCAGACTCAGGGAAAGAATCACTGAAGCTTTCTTT.

This clonotype was seen many times. The chain's CDR3 is CASSWTGRGSYEQYF. In DNA form, the CDR3 reads TGTGCCAGCAGTTGGACAGGGCGCGGCTCCTACGAGCAGTACTTC. The V and J genes are TRBV28 and TRBJ2-7; 8 positions match TRBD1. Germline CDR1 is MDHEN and CDR2 is SYDVKM. The CDR3 has 15 amino acids. V was pared by 4 bases and J by 0 bases, with 5 bases of the junction left unmatched.

This clonotype showed up many times. The rearrangement uses TRBV28 and TRBJ1-2, with 7 bases matching TRBD1. V shed 8 bases, J shed 4 bases, and the junction held 10 bases outside the gene matches. CDR1 is MDHEN, CDR2 SYDVKM, per germline. CDR3 length: 14 amino acids. The CDR3 region is CASGGETGTYGYTF. The DNA of the CDR3 is TGTGCCAGCGGGGGTGAGACAGGGACCTATGGCTACACCTTC.

This clonotype was observed many times. The rearrangement uses TRBV20-1 and TRBJ2-5; D is possibly TRBD2 (6 bases). Germline loops: CDR1 DFQATT, CDR2 SNEGSKA (reference sequence). V lost 6 bases, J lost 1 base, and 18 bases lay in between. This CDR3 has 15 amino acids. The CDR3 DNA is TGCAGTGCCGCCCTGGGGGGTAGCGGCCAAGAGACCCAGTACTTC. Its protein product is CSAALGGSGQETQYF.

This clonotype has ten or more counts. The genes are TRBV25-1 and TRBJ1-1; TRBD1 agrees at 7 bases. CDR3 length: 16 residues. Germline CDR1 MGHDK, CDR2 SYGVNS. V lost 1 base and J lost 2; bases outside the gene matches: 7. The CDR3 sequence: CASSEFGGTVNTEAFF. The CDR3 bases are TGTGCCAGCAGTGAATTCGGGGGGACAGTCAACACTGAAGCTTTCTTT.

This clonotype appeared a few times. The chain links TRBV24-1 to TRBJ1-5; tentatively, D is TRBD1 (5 bases). The CDR3 spans 18 residues. Germline lookup yields CDR1 KGHDR and CDR2 SFDVKD. V lost 1 base and J 0 bases, leaving 15 bases between the germline ends. The chain's CDR3 is CATSDFPKGRLSNQPQHF. The CDR3 region has the DNA TGTGCCACCAGTGATTTCCCCAAGGGGAGACTTAGCAATCAGCCCCAGCATTTT.

The table lists this clonotype with many counts. This rearrangement joins TRBV9 to TRBJ2-2; D remains unclear. The CDR3 runs to 15 residues. Germline values: CDR1 SGDLS, CDR2 YYNGEE. V was trimmed by 0 bases and J by 4 bases, leaving 10 bases between them. The CDR3: CASSVDPRSTGELFF. The CDR3 bases are TGTGCCAGCAGCGTAGACCCTCGCAGCACCGGGGAGCTGTTTTTT.

This clonotype was counted at least ten times. The chain carries TRBV3-1 and TRBJ2-2, with D possibly called TRBD1 or TRBD2 (5 bases each). V dropped 2 bases and J dropped 1 base, with 11 bases sitting between them. Germline loops: CDR1 LGHDT, CDR2 YNNKEL (reference sequence). The CDR3 length is 16 residues. CDR3 sequence reads: CASSQMGRGNTGELFF. DNA of the CDR3: TGTGCCAGCAGCCAAATGGGACGGGGGAACACCGGGGAGCTGTTTTTT.

This clonotype was counted at least ten times. This rearrangement joins TRBV11-1 to TRBJ2-2; D might be TRBD1 or TRBD2, each matching 5 bases. The V gene lost 4 bases and the J gene lost 6 bases, with 15 bases spanning the gap. The CDR3 consists of 15 residues. Germline V lookup: CDR1 SGHAT, CDR2 FQDESV (reference sequence). Here the CDR3 reads CASSWGTTLAGELFF. The CDR3 region has the DNA TGTGCCAGCAGCTGGGGGACGACCCTCGCCGGGGAGCTGTTTTTT.

This clonotype has ten or more counts. The chain is built from TRBV29-1 and TRBJ2-7; 8 bases match TRBD1. CDR1 is SQVTM and CDR2 is ANQGSEA in the germline V gene. The CDR3 sequence is 13 residues long. V shed 7 bases, J shed 1 base, and the junction held 6 bases outside the gene matches. Here the CDR3 DNA reads TGCAGCGCAACCGGGACAGGATCCTACGAGCAGTACTTC. This translates into CSATGTGSYEQYF.

Of note for this clonotype: This sequence may be a read error, since a much larger clone differs from it by one base. The rearrangement links TRBV5-1 to TRBJ2-7; no firm D call. CDR3 length equals 12 residues. The V gene's germline CDR1 is SGHRS and CDR2 YFSETQ. V lost 2 bases to trimming and J lost 5 bases, with 8 bases between them. CDR3 in amino acids: CASSFKWDEQYF. The CDR3 DNA reads as TGCGCCAGCAGCTTTAAATGGGACGAGCAGTACTTC.

There are many counts of this clonotype. This sequence joins TRBV24-1 and TRBJ1-5; D perhaps matches TRBD1 (6 bases). The CDR3 extends over 16 amino acids. Trimming took off 2 bases at V and 2 bases at J, with 12 bases between the two ends. In germline, CDR1 is KGHDR, CDR2 SFDVKD. CDR3 sequence reads: CATSDSNRARNQPQHF. The CDR3 nucleotides read TGTGCCACCAGTGATTCCAACAGGGCCCGCAATCAGCCCCAGCATTTT.